This T cell receptor beta chain was observed in a study of T-cell memory formation after mild COVID-19. Findings and caveats of the study: Whether day 37 second-wave clones are SARS-CoV-2-specific was not confirmed.

A 5'RACE reaction primed in the constant segment made cDNA libraries of TCR alpha and TCR beta, and these carried sample barcodes and UMIs. TCRdb re-analysed the 5' RACE reads in MiXCR, keeping a single row per CDR3 protein. Seen here are around 140,000 distinct CDR3 sequences, 25% observed once, and the top ten hold around 22%. The table lists this clonotype with a few counts. Its antigen is currently unknown. The material sequenced was PBMCs or a T cell subset sorted from them (not recorded which). The source of this sequence is an adult woman who had mild COVID-19 (a few samples of this study predate the infection). Cell type and time point are not known.

The CDR3 DNA reads as TGTGCCAGCAGGGGTCCTTCACTAGCGGGATTCTACGAGCAGTACTTC. It translates to CASRGPSLAGFYEQYF. The chain employs TRBV27 and TRBJ2-7; 10 positions match TRBD2. The CDR3 extends over 16 amino acids. Germline V gene sequence: CDR1 MNHEY, CDR2 SMNVEV (reference sequence). The ends lost 6 bases at V and 3 bases at J; junction bases unmatched: 11.